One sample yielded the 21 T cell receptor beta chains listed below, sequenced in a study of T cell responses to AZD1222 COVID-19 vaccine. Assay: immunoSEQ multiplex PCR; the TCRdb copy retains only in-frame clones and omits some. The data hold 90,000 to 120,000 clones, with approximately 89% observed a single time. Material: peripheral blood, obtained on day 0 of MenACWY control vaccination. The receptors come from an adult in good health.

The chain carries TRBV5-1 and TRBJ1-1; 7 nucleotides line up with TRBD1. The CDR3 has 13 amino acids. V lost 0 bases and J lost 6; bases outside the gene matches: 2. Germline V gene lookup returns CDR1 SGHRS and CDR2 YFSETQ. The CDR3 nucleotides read TGCGCCAGCAGCTTGGCAACAGGGGCTGAAGCTTTCTTT. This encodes CASSLATGAEAFF.

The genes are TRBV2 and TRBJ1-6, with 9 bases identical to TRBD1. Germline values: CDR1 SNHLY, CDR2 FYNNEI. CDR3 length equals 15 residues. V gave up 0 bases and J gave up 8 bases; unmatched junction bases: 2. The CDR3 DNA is TGTGCCAGCAGTGAAGCGGGGACAGGGTATTCACCCCTCCACTTT. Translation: CASSEAGTGYSPLHF.

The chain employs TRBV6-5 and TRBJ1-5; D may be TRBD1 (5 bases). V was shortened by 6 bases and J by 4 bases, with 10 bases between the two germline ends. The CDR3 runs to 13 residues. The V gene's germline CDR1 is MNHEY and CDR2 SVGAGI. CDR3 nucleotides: TGTGCCAGCAGCAGGGCCTTTAATCAGCCCCAGCATTTT. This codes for CASSRAFNQPQHF.

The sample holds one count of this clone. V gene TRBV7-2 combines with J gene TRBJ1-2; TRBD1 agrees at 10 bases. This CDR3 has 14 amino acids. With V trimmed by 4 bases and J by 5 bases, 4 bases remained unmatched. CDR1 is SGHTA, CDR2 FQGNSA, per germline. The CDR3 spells CASSSTGQGYGYTF. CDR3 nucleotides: TGTGCCAGCAGCTCAACGGGACAGGGGTATGGCTACACCTTC.

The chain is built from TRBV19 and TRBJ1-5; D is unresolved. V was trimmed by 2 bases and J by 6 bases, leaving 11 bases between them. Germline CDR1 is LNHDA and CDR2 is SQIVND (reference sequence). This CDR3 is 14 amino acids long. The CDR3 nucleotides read TGTGCCAGTAGTATACAAGGGTCCGGTCAGCCCCAGCATTTT. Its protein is CASSIQGSGQPQHF.

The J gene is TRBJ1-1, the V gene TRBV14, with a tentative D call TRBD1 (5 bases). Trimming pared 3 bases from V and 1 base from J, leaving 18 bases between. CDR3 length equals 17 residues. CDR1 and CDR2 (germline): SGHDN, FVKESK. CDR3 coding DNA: TGTGCCAGCAGCCAGGCCTTGAGGGGTAGGCAGAACACTGAAGCTTTCTTT. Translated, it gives CASSQALRGRQNTEAFF.

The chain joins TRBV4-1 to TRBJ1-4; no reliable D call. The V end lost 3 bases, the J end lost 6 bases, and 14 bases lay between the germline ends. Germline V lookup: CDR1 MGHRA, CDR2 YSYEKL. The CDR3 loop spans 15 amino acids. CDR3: CASSHPTPEYEKLFF. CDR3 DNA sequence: TGCGCCAGCAGCCATCCCACCCCCGAGTATGAAAAACTGTTTTTT.

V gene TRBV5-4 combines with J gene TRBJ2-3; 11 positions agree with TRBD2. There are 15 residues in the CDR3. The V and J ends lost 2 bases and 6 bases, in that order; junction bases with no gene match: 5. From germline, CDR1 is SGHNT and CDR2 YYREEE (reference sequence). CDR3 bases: TGTGCCAGCAGCTTTAGCGGGGGGGCCGTTGATACGCAGTATTTT. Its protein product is CASSFSGGAVDTQYF.

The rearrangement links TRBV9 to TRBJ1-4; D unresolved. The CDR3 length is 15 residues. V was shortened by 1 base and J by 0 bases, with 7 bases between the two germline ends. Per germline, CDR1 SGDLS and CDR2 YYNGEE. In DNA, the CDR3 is TGTGCCAGCAGCGTAAGGGCCTCAACTAATGAAAAACTGTTTTTT. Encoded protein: CASSVRASTNEKLFF.

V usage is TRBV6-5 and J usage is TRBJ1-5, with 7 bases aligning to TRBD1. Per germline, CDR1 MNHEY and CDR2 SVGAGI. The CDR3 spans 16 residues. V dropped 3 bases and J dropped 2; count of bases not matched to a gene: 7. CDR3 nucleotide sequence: TGTGCCAGCAGTTATCTGGTAGGGGGCGGCAATCAGCCCCAGCATTTT. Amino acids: CASSYLVGGGNQPQHF.

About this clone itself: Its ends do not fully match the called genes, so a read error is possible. The CDR3 sequence is CASSFGPRGGENF. DNA for the CDR3: TGTGCCAGCAGTTTTGGCCCCCGGGGGGGCGAAAACTTC. J is TRBJ2-7 and V is TRBV12-3 or TRBV12-4; 8 bases are shared with TRBD2. CDR3 length equals 13 residues.

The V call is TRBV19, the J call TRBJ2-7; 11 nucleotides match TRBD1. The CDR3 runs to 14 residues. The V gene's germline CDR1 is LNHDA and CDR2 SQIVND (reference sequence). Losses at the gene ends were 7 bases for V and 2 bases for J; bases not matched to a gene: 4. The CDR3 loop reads CASKPGQGAYEQYF. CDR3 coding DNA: TGTGCCAGTAAACCGGGACAGGGGGCCTACGAGCAGTACTTC.

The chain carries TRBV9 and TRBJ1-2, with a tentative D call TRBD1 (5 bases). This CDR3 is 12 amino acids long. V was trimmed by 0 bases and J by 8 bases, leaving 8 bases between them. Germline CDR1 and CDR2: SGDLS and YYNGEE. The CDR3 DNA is TGTGCCAGCAGCGTAGGAGGGGACGGCTACACCTTC. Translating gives CASSVGGDGYTF.

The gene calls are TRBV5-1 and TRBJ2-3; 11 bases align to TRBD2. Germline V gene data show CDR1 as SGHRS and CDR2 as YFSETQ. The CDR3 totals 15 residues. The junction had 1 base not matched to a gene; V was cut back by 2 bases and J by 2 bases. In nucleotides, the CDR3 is TGCGCCAGCAGCTTTAGCGGGGGGGACACAGATACGCAGTATTTT. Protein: CASSFSGGDTDTQYF. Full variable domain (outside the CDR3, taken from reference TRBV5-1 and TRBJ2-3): KAGVTQTPRYLIKTRGQQVTLSCSPISGHRSVSWYQQTPGQGLQFLFEYFSETQRNKGNFPGRFSGRQFSNSRSEMNVSTLELGDSALYLCASSFSGGDTDTQYFGPGTRLTVL.

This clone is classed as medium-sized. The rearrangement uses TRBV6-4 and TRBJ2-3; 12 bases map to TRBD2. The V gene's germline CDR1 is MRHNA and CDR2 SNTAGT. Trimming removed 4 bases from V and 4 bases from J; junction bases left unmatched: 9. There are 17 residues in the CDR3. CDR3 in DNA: TGTGCCAGCAGTGTAGCCCCTAGCGGGGGGGCGGCAGATACGCAGTATTTT. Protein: CASSVAPSGGAADTQYF.

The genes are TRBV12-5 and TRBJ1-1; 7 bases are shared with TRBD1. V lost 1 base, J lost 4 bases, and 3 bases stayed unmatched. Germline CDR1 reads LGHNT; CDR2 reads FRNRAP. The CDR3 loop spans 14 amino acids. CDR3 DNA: TGTGCTAGTGGTTTGGACGACAGGGTCACTGAAGCTTTCTTT. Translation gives CASGLDDRVTEAFF.

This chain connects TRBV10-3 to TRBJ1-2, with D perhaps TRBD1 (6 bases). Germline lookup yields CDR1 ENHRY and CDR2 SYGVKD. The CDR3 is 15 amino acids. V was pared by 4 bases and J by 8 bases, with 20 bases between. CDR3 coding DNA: TGTGCCATCAGTGGCTCTGTGGGGGGCGGAGCGGGCTACACCTTC. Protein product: CAISGSVGGGAGYTF.

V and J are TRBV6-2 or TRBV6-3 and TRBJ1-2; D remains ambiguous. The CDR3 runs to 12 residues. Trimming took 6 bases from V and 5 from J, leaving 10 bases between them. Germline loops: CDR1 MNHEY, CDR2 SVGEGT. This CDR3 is CASSSSLYGYTF. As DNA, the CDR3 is TGTGCCAGCAGCTCCAGTTTGTATGGCTACACCTTC.

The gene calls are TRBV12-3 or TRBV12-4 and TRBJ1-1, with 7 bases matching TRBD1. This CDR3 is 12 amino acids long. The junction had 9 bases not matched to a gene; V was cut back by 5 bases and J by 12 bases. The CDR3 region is CASSLPGQRSFF. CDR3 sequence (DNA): TGTGCCAGCAGTCTACCGGGACAGAGGTCTTTCTTT.

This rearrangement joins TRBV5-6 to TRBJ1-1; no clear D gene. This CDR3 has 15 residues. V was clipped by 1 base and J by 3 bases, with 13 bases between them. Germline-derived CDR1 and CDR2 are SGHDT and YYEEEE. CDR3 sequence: CASSLPSFLDTEAFF. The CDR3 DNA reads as TGTGCCAGCAGCTTGCCATCTTTCCTCGACACTGAAGCTTTCTTT.

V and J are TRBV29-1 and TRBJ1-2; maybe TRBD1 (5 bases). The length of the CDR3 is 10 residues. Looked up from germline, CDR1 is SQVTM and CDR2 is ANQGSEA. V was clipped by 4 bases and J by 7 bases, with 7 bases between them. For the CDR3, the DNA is TGCAGCGTTGTTCAGGGTGGCTACACCTTC. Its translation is CSVVQGGYTF.